One and the same sample provided the 14 T cell receptor beta chains below, sequenced in a study of blood T cell repertoires in COVID-19. This table comes from immunoSEQ multiplex PCR, and its TCRdb copy is limited to in-frame clones, with some not included. This repertoire shows 150,000 to 200,000 clones, 88% found once; its top ten account for 2.1%. The specimen sequenced was peripheral blood. The receptor source for this set is a man aged 70-80 years with active or convalescent COVID-19.

V usage is TRBV18 and J usage is TRBJ2-7; 7 bases align to TRBD2. With V trimmed by 6 bases and J by 4 bases, 6 bases remained unmatched. The germline V gene has CDR1 KGHSH and CDR2 LQKENI. The CDR3 spans 13 residues. CDR3 DNA sequence: TGTGCCAGCTCCACTGCTAGCGGATACGAGCAGTACTTC. Translating gives CASSTASGYEQYF. The complete variable domain, with remaining parts taken from reference TRBV18 and TRBJ2-7, reads NAGVMQNPRHLVRRRGQEARLRCSPMKGHSHVYWYRQLPEEGLKFMVYLQKENIIDESGMPKERFSAEFPKEGPSILRIQQVVRGDSAAYFCASSTASGYEQYFGPGTRLTVT.

This rearrangement joins TRBV15 to TRBJ2-7, with a weak D call TRBD1 (6 bases). The CDR3 is made up of 14 amino acids. The V gene's germline CDR1 is LNHNV and CDR2 YYDKDF (reference sequence). Deletions cut 5 bases from V and 4 bases from J, with 15 bases between. In DNA, the CDR3 is TGTGCCACCAGCGAAATAAACAGGGAGTACGAGCAGTACTTC. Protein product: CATSEINREYEQYF.

The genes are TRBV19 and TRBJ1-5; no firm D call. Germline CDR1 LNHDA, CDR2 SQIVND (reference sequence). This CDR3 is built from 18 residues. V dropped 3 bases and J dropped 1 base, with 19 bases sitting between them. DNA for the CDR3: TGTGCCAGTAGTATTAGGTCGTCGGGGAGATGGAGCAATCAGCCCCAGCATTTT. Protein product: CASSIRSSGRWSNQPQHF.

V is TRBV9 and J is TRBJ1-6; 7 nucleotides line up with TRBD1. Trimming took 4 bases from V and 0 from J; bases not matched to a gene: 4. This CDR3 region has 16 residues. Germline V gene data show CDR1 as SGDLS and CDR2 as YYNGEE. CDR3 loop: CASSQQGSSYNSPLHF. DNA for the CDR3: TGTGCCAGCAGCCAACAGGGGAGCTCCTATAATTCACCCCTCCACTTT.

The V gene is TRBV5-1, the J gene TRBJ1-1; unclear D gene. V was pared by 4 bases and J by 4 bases, with 8 bases between. The germline gives CDR1 SGHRS, CDR2 YFSETQ. This CDR3 region has 12 residues. The CDR3 region is CASSEISTEAFF. In DNA, the CDR3 is TGCGCCAGCAGCGAGATAAGCACTGAAGCTTTCTTT.

The chain links TRBV12-2 to TRBJ2-7; the D call of TRBD2 is as the table states it, not checked on the DNA. TRBV12-2 is given as a pseudogene. This CDR3 has 16 amino acids. The CDR3 DNA reads TGTGCAAGTCGCTTAGCGCTTTGCGGGGGACGTTGCGAGCAGTACTTC. This codes for CASRLALCGGRCEQYF.

V is TRBV6-1 and J is TRBJ2-3; D is possibly TRBD1 (5 bases). This CDR3 comprises 14 residues. Germline loops: CDR1 MNHNS, CDR2 SASEGT. V was shortened by 2 bases and J by 6 bases, with 12 bases between the two germline ends. The CDR3 DNA reads as TGTGCCAGCAGTGAACAGGGTGAAGGTGATACGCAGTATTTT. Translation gives CASSEQGEGDTQYF.

The genes are TRBV2 and TRBJ2-7, with 12 bases aligning to TRBD1. V shed 7 bases, J shed 4 bases, and the junction held 11 bases outside the gene matches. CDR1 and CDR2 (germline): SNHLY, FYNNEI. CDR3 length equals 16 residues. The CDR3 loop is CASNKARDRGRYEQYF. In nucleotides, the CDR3 is TGTGCCAGCAATAAGGCGAGGGACAGGGGGCGTTACGAGCAGTACTTC.

The CDR3 DNA sequence: TGTGCCAGCAGTGAAGATGGGGGCGCGAGGAGACCTATTGGCTACACCTTC. Protein product: CASSEDGGARRPIGYTF. The J gene is TRBJ1-2, the V gene TRBV6-1, with D possibly matching TRBD1 (6 bases). This CDR3 comprises 17 residues. V dropped 1 base and J dropped 7 bases, with 22 bases sitting between them. CDR1 and CDR2 (germline): MNHNS, SASEGT.

The V call is TRBV19, the J call TRBJ2-1, with a tentative D call TRBD2 (6 bases). V shed 5 bases and J shed 7 bases, with 12 bases lying between them. Germline CDR1 reads LNHDA; CDR2 reads SQIVND (reference sequence). The CDR3 has 13 residues. The CDR3 sequence: CASSERGRNEQFF. CDR3 nucleotides: TGTGCCAGTAGTGAACGGGGGAGGAATGAGCAGTTCTTC.

V and J are TRBV12-3 or TRBV12-4 and TRBJ1-2, with 10 bases fitting TRBD1. J lost 7 bases, V lost 4 bases, and 3 bases had no gene match. The CDR3 sequence is 13 residues long. CDR3 region: CASSWRDRGGYTF. The CDR3 nucleotides are TGTGCCAGCAGTTGGCGGGACAGGGGTGGCTACACCTTC.

The DNA of the CDR3 is TGTGCCAGCAGCTTTGCTGGGAGTTCACAAGAGACCCAGTACTTC. Encoded protein: CASSFAGSSQETQYF. The V call is TRBV7-9, the J call TRBJ2-5, with TRBD2 as a possible D gene (5 bases). V was clipped by 3 bases and J by 2 bases, with 13 bases between them. Germline loops: CDR1 SEHNR, CDR2 FQNEAQ (reference sequence). This CDR3 contains 15 residues. The whole variable domain, filled in from reference TRBV7-9 and TRBJ2-5, reads DTGVSQNPRHKITKRGQNVTFRCDPISEHNRLYWYRQTLGQGPEFLTYFQNEAQLEKSRLLSDRFSAERPKGSFSTLEIQRTEQGDSAMYLCASSFAGSSQETQYFGPGTRLLVL.

The J gene is TRBJ1-1, the V gene TRBV28, with 7 bases matching TRBD1. The CDR3 has 15 amino acids. The J segment lost 1 base and the V segment lost 8 bases, leaving 10 bases of the junction unmatched. CDR1 MDHEN and CDR2 SYDVKM come from the germline V gene. CDR3 in amino acids: CASFPPTGTNTEAFF. Written as DNA, the CDR3 is TGTGCCAGCTTCCCCCCGACAGGGACGAACACTGAAGCTTTCTTT.

As for this clone: Relative to the germline gene, one junction end is altered; a read error may explain this. The chain has TRBV28 and TRBJ1-2, with D tentatively TRBD1 (6 bases). The germline CDR1 and CDR2 sequences are MDHEN and SYDVKM. CDR3 length: 17 residues. The chain's CDR3 is CASSSLSRGFTLDGNTF. The CDR3 DNA follows: TGTGCCAGCAGTTCCCTCTCCAGGGGTTTTACACTTGATGGCAACACCTTC.